The 10 T cell receptor beta chains below were found in one sample sequenced in a study of blood T cell repertoires in COVID-19. Sequenced by immunoSEQ multiplex PCR; TCRdb stores in-frame clones only, minus some. The sample shows over 250,000 clones, approximately 83% of them seen only once. Sequenced material: peripheral blood. Receptor source: a human donor in a cohort sampled during active COVID-19.

The chain is built from TRBV4-3 and TRBJ2-1, with D possibly being TRBD2 (5 bases). Looked up from germline, CDR1 is LGHNA and CDR2 is YSLEER. The CDR3 sequence is 15 residues long. The V end lost 8 bases, the J end lost 0 bases, and 14 bases lay between the germline ends. CDR3 sequence reads: CASSGEPSSYNEQFF. Written as DNA, the CDR3 is TGCGCCAGCTCCGGGGAACCCAGCTCCTACAATGAGCAGTTCTTC.

The rearrangement uses TRBV12-1 and TRBJ2-7; the D call in the table, TRBD1, was not verified against the DNA. TRBV12-1 is deemed a pseudogene. The CDR3 length is 17 residues. CDR3: CASSPGQSLTTFYEQYF. CDR3 nucleotides: TGTGCCAGCAGCCCCGGACAGTCCTTGACCACTTTCTACGAGCAGTACTTC.

The chain links TRBV6-5 to TRBJ1-5; a possible D gene is TRBD1 (5 bases). This CDR3 has 15 residues. The V and J ends lost 8 bases and 3 bases respectively, with 17 bases between them. Germline-derived CDR1 and CDR2 are MNHEY and SVGAGI. The CDR3 here is CASRGTGVSNQPQHF. CDR3 nucleotides: TGTGCCAGCCGAGGGACGGGGGTCTCCAATCAGCCCCAGCATTTT.

This clone has only one observation. The rearrangement links TRBV5-1 to TRBJ2-2; possible D gene TRBD1, 6 bases. Germline CDR1 reads SGHRS; CDR2 reads YFSETQ. The CDR3 consists of 13 residues. V lost 4 bases, J lost 7 bases, and 11 bases lay in between. The CDR3: CASSGQPGGELFF. The DNA of the CDR3 is TGCGCCAGCAGCGGACAGCCGGGCGGGGAGCTGTTTTTT.

The chain combines TRBV7-3 with TRBJ1-1, with unresolved D. The germline V gene encodes CDR1 SGHTA and CDR2 FQGTGA. The CDR3 runs to 13 residues. V was clipped by 3 bases and J by 1 base, with 6 bases between them. CDR3 sequence: CASSFNKNTEAFF. The CDR3 coding sequence is TGTGCCAGCAGCTTTAACAAGAACACTGAAGCTTTCTTT.

This clone was observed a single time. CDR3 region: CASSLAGTAMTGELFF. The CDR3 DNA reads as TGCGCCAGCAGCTTGGCCGGGACAGCGATGACCGGGGAGCTGTTTTTT. The chain recombines TRBV5-1 with TRBJ2-2; 7 nucleotides agree with TRBD1. Germline V CDR1 and CDR2: SGHRS, YFSETQ. The CDR3 runs to 16 residues. V was pared by 0 bases and J by 5 bases, with 7 bases of the junction left unmatched.

CDR3 bases: TGCGCCAGCAGCTCGGGACTAGCGGGAGATTTCGTGCAGTACTTC. This gives the protein CASSSGLAGDFVQYF. The J gene is TRBJ2-7, the V gene TRBV5-1; 14 nucleotides line up with TRBD2. The CDR3 has 15 residues. The germline V gene encodes CDR1 SGHRS and CDR2 YFSETQ. V lost 3 bases and J lost 9; bases outside the gene matches: 8.

The CDR3 DNA follows: TGTGCCAGCGGTCCTCAGGGTCGTAATGAAAAACTGTTTTTT. Translated, it gives CASGPQGRNEKLFF. The genes are TRBV27 and TRBJ1-4; possibly TRBD1 for D (5 bases). Trimming took 8 bases from V and 4 from J, leaving 14 bases between them. Germline V gene data show CDR1 as MNHEY and CDR2 as SMNVEV (reference sequence). The CDR3 covers 14 residues.

The DNA for the CDR3 is TGTGCCAGCAGCGACAGTTGGGGGCTAGCGGGAGCGGCAGATACGCAGTATTTT. This gives the protein CASSDSWGLAGAADTQYF. J is TRBJ2-3 and V is TRBV7-2; TRBD2 matches 10 bases. The CDR3 length is 18 residues. Trimming took 5 bases from V and 4 from J; bases not matched to a gene: 15. Germline values: CDR1 SGHTA, CDR2 FQGNSA.

The CDR3 bases are TGTGCCAGCAGCCCTTCTCCGGGACTAGCGGGAGAGGGCGAGCAGTACTTC. Translating gives CASSPSPGLAGEGEQYF. The rearrangement links TRBV3-1 (or the pseudogene TRBV3-2) to TRBJ2-7, with 14 bases aligning to TRBD2. Trimming cost V 4 bases and J 6 bases; bases outside gene matches: 11. Germline CDR1 reads LGHDT; CDR2 reads YNNKEL (reference sequence). The CDR3 runs to 17 residues.